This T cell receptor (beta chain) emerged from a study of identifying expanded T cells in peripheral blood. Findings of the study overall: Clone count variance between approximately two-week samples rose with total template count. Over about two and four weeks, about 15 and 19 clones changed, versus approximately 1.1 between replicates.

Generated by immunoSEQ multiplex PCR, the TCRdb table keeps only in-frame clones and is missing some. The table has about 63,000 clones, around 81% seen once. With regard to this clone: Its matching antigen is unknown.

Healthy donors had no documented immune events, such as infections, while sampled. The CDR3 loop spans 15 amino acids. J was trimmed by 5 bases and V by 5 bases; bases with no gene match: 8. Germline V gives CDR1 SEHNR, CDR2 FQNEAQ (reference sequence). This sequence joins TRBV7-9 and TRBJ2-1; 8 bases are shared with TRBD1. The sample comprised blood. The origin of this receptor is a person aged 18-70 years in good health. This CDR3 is CASSVTGGTNNEQFF. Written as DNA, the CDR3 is TGTGCCAGCAGCGTTACAGGGGGGACAAACAATGAGCAGTTCTTC.